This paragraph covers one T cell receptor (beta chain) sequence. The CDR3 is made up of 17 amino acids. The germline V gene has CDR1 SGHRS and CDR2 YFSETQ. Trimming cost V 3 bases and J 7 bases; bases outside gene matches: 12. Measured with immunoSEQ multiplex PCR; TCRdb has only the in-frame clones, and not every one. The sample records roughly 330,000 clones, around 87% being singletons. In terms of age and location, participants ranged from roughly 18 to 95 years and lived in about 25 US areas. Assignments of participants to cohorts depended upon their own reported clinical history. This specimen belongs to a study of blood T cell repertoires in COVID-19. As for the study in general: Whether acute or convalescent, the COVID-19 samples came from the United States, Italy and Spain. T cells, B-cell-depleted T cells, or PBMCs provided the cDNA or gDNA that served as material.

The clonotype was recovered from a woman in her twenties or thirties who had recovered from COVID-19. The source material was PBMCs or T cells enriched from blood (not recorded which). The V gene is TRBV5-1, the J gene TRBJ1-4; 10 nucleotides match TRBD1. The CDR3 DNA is TGCGCCAGCAGCTACGGGACAGGGGATTGGTTTCGTGAAAAACTGTTTTTT. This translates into CASSYGTGDWFREKLFF.